The clone carrying this TCR beta chain was recorded a few times. Its cognate antigen is unknown. TCRdb passed the reads through MiXCR, listing each CDR3 protein once. The sample has under 150,000 distinct CDR3 sequences; 8.8% are singletons. CDR3 length equals 14 residues. Germline CDR1 and CDR2: SNHLY and FYNNEI. V lost 4 bases to trimming and J lost 1 base, with 10 bases between them. This entry comes from a study of T cell repertoires in cytomegalovirus infection. Study results and limitations: Using cumulative public TCR beta family frequency, the authors identified those who carried CMV together with the relevant HLA.

This TCR was sampled from a human donor in good health (CMV status not recorded). Some clones in this sample may be carry-over from other donors' samples. The chain recombines TRBV2 with TRBJ1-1; D unclear. Sequencing was carried out using PBMCs. This CDR3 is CASSGSGKNTEAFF. DNA of the CDR3: TGTGCCAGCAGTGGCAGTGGGAAGAACACTGAAGCTTTCTTT.